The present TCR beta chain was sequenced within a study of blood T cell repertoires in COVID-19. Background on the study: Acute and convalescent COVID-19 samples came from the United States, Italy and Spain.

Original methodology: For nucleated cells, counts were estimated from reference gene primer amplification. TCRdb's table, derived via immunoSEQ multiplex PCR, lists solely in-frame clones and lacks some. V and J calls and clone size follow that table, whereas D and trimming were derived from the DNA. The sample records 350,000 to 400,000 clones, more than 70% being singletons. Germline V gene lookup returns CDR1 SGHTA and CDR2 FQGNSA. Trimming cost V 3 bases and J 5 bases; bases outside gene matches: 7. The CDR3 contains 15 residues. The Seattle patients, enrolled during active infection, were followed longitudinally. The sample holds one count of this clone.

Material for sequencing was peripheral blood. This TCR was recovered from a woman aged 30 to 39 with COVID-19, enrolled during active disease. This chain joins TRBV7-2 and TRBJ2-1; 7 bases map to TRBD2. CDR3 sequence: CASSFPTGTNNEQFF. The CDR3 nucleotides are TGTGCCAGCAGCTTCCCCACCGGGACTAACAATGAGCAGTTCTTC.